This T cell receptor beta chain came from a study of blood T cells in healthy people across ages. Deletions cut 3 bases from V and 0 bases from J, with 10 bases between. The CDR3 totals 15 residues. Roughly 9.2 milliliters of peripheral blood were drawn from each donor into EDTA-treated tubes. Isolation yielded PBMCs, at least 7 million per sample, in every case. RNA extraction gave at least 5 micrograms of total RNA per sample. In its sample, this clonotype was seen a few times. Primers used in a second PCR of roughly 6 to 12 cycles were a sample-barcoded 5' primer and a J-beta primer mix. Per sample, CDR3-containing paired-end reads numbered at least 2.5 million. TCRdb recomputed calls from the 5' RACE reads with MiXCR, one row per CDR3 protein. The sample includes 1.8 million or so distinct CDR3 sequences, about two fifths seen only once; the top ten take approximately 22%.

The sequence was obtained from a human donor in good health. The chain joins TRBV12-3 or TRBV12-4 to TRBJ2-3; no firm D call. The sample was blood. CDR3 DNA sequence: TGTGCCAGCAGTTTGGACGTAGCTAGCACAGATACGCAGTATTTT. As protein: CASSLDVASTDTQYF.